These 31 T cell receptor beta chains came from one sample sequenced in a study of cytomegalovirus exposure and HLA in healthy donors. Vbeta (60) and Jbeta (13) primers were used in the PCR. Generated by immunoSEQ multiplex PCR, the TCRdb table keeps only in-frame clones and is missing some. The sample lists some 170,000 clones; more than 65% were seen once. The sample comprised PBMCs. The source of these receptors is a man aged 18 to 30 in good health and CMV-seropositive.

The V and J genes are TRBV19 and TRBJ1-2; 7 bases agree with TRBD1. This CDR3 has 11 amino acids. The V gene's germline CDR1 is LNHDA and CDR2 SQIVND (reference sequence). J lost 6 bases, V lost 9 bases, and 4 bases had no gene match. DNA for the CDR3: TGTGCCAGCCCGGGACAGCATGGCTACACCTTC. It is translated as CASPGQHGYTF.

This rearrangement joins TRBV25-1 to TRBJ1-1; tentatively, D is TRBD1 (6 bases). Trimming took 3 bases from V and 0 from J, leaving 11 bases between them. Germline V gene lookup returns CDR1 MGHDK and CDR2 SYGVNS. CDR3 length: 15 residues. CDR3 nucleotides: TGTGCCAGCAGTGATGATAGGACAGTGAACACTGAAGCTTTCTTT. It encodes CASSDDRTVNTEAFF. Filled out from reference TRBV25-1 and TRBJ1-1, the complete variable domain reads EADIYQTPRYLVIGTGKKITLECSQTMGHDKMYWYQQDPGMELHLIHYSYGVNSTEKGDLSSESTVSRIRTEHFPLTLESARPSHTSQYLCASSDDRTVNTEAFFGQGTRLTVV.

This clone was observed a single time. The V gene is TRBV2, the J gene TRBJ1-4; D might be TRBD1 (6 bases). The CDR3 totals 13 residues. CDR1 SNHLY and CDR2 FYNNEI come from the germline V gene. The CDR3 loop reads CAQGGDSNEKLFF. Written as DNA, the CDR3 is TGTGCGCAAGGGGGGGATTCCAATGAAAAACTGTTTTTT.

V gene TRBV2 combines with J gene TRBJ1-6; D may be TRBD1 (6 bases). The CDR3 spans 15 residues. Germline lookup yields CDR1 SNHLY and CDR2 FYNNEI. V lost 7 bases and J lost 10, with 20 bases in between. CDR3 residues: CASTTSGGARSPLHF. Here the CDR3 DNA reads TGTGCCAGCACCACCTCGGGGGGGGCCCGATCACCCCTCCACTTT.

The V and J genes are TRBV9 and TRBJ2-2; no definite D call. V lost 0 bases to trimming and J lost 6 bases, with 15 bases between them. CDR1 is SGDLS and CDR2 is YYNGEE in the germline V gene. This CDR3 contains 16 residues. The CDR3 is CASSVGGKSLSGELFF. DNA of the CDR3: TGTGCCAGCAGCGTAGGAGGAAAGAGTCTCTCCGGGGAGCTGTTTTTT.

In this sample, this clone turned up once. The chain recombines TRBV30 with TRBJ1-1, with no clear D. CDR3 length: 13 residues. V lost 8 bases, J lost 0 bases, and 13 bases lay in between. Germline V gene data show CDR1 as GTSNPN and CDR2 as SVGIG (reference sequence). The CDR3 here is CAQTDGVNTEAFF. CDR3 in DNA: TGTGCCCAAACGGACGGGGTGAACACTGAAGCTTTCTTT.

This clone is a singleton in its sample. J is TRBJ1-1 and V is TRBV30, with a possible D match to TRBD1 (6 bases). The CDR3 has 13 amino acids. Germline CDR1 reads GTSNPN; CDR2 reads SVGIG (reference sequence). Trimming pared 4 bases from V and 3 bases from J, leaving 12 bases between. Written as DNA, the CDR3 is TGTGCCTGGATCGGACAGCCCGACACTGAAGCTTTCTTT. This gives the protein CAWIGQPDTEAFF.

V and J are TRBV28 and TRBJ1-1; 8 nucleotides line up with TRBD1. J was trimmed by 1 base and V by 6 bases; bases with no gene match: 4. The CDR3 has 14 amino acids. Germline lookup yields CDR1 MDHEN and CDR2 SYDVKM. CDR3 residues: CASRWGQANTEAFF. The CDR3 bases are TGTGCCAGCAGATGGGGACAGGCGAACACTGAAGCTTTCTTT.

Written as DNA, the CDR3 is TGTGCCAGCATTCAGTGGGCTAGCGGGGGGGGGACCCAGTACTTC. Protein: CASIQWASGGGTQYF. V usage is TRBV6-5 and J usage is TRBJ2-5, with 12 bases identical to TRBD2. The CDR3 is made up of 15 amino acids. V trimming: 7 bases; J trimming: 7 bases; junction bases outside the gene matches: 10. Germline V CDR1 and CDR2: MNHEY, SVGAGI.

This chain joins TRBV15 and TRBJ1-4; the match to TRBD1 covers 10 bases. The CDR3 contains 14 residues. Germline CDR1 LNHNV, CDR2 YYDKDF (reference sequence). Germline trimming cut 3 bases from V and 8 bases from J; bases unmatched to any gene: 3. The CDR3 loop is CATSRTGGREKLFF. Here the CDR3 DNA reads TGTGCCACCAGCAGGACAGGGGGCCGCGAAAAACTGTTTTTT. Full variable domain (rest looked up from reference TRBV15 and TRBJ1-4): DAMVIQNPRYQVTQFGKPVTLSCSQTLNHNVMYWYQQKSSQAPKLLFHYYDKDFNNEADTPDNFQSRRPNTSFCFLDIRSPGLGDTAMYLCATSRTGGREKLFFGSGTQLSVL.

This clone was found a few times. J is TRBJ1-2 and V is TRBV7-8; D unresolved. CDR1 is SGHVS, CDR2 FQNEAQ, per germline. CDR3 length: 15 amino acids. V was trimmed by 1 base and J by 4 bases, leaving 13 bases between them. CDR3 sequence: CASSLGASSSYGYTF. The CDR3 DNA sequence: TGTGCCAGCAGCTTAGGCGCATCCTCATCCTATGGCTACACCTTC.

This clone occurred once. V usage is TRBV6-1 and J usage is TRBJ1-1; D is unclear. The CDR3 loop spans 13 amino acids. V was pared by 3 bases and J by 11 bases, with 16 bases between. The germline V gene has CDR1 MNHNS and CDR2 SASEGT. CDR3 sequence (DNA): TGTGCCAGCAGTGATTGGGAGACAAAGTGGGCTTTCTTT. Translated, it gives CASSDWETKWAFF.

J is TRBJ2-3 and V is TRBV5-1, with 9 positions matching TRBD1. Germline assignment: CDR1 SGHRS and CDR2 YFSETQ. J was trimmed by 2 bases and V by 0 bases; bases with no gene match: 1. CDR3 size: 15 residues. The chain's CDR3 is CASSLGDRVTDTQYF. Written as DNA, the CDR3 is TGCGCCAGCAGCTTGGGGGACAGGGTCACAGATACGCAGTATTTT.

The chain is built from TRBV5-1 and TRBJ2-3; D is possibly TRBD2 (5 bases). V dropped 4 bases and J dropped 0 bases, with 12 bases sitting between them. The CDR3 extends over 15 amino acids. Germline assignment: CDR1 SGHRS and CDR2 YFSETQ. Here the CDR3 DNA reads TGCGCCAGCAGCGCCCAGGACTCCAGCACAGATACGCAGTATTTT. The encoded protein is CASSAQDSSTDTQYF.

J is TRBJ1-4 and V is TRBV9, with D possibly being TRBD1 (5 bases). CDR3 length: 13 amino acids. The germline CDR1 and CDR2 sequences are SGDLS and YYNGEE. Trimming removed 6 bases from V and 3 bases from J, with 9 bases in between. DNA for the CDR3: TGTGCCAGCAACCGGGGGGCTAATGAAAAACTGTTTTTT. It encodes CASNRGANEKLFF.

This clone has just one count. The J gene is TRBJ1-3, the V gene TRBV27, with a possible D match to TRBD1 (5 bases). Deletions cut 2 bases from V and 3 bases from J, with 11 bases between. This CDR3 spans 15 amino acids. CDR1 and CDR2 (germline): MNHEY, SMNVEV (reference sequence). In nucleotides, the CDR3 is TGTGCCAGCAGTTTACGCAGGGTGGGTGGAAACACCATATATTTT. Encoded protein: CASSLRRVGGNTIYF.

V usage is TRBV14 and J usage is TRBJ1-4; D is unclear. V was trimmed by 2 bases and J by 12 bases, leaving 16 bases between them. The CDR3 has 14 residues. Germline assignment: CDR1 SGHDN and CDR2 FVKESK. The DNA for the CDR3 is TGTGCCAGCAGCCAATCCGGGAGGGCCGGGCAACTGTTTTTT. This gives the protein CASSQSGRAGQLFF.

This clone was counted only a few times. This chain connects TRBV27 to TRBJ2-6, with unresolved D. With 5 bases removed from V and 2 bases from J, the gap between germline ends came to 19 bases. The germline CDR1 and CDR2 sequences are MNHEY and SMNVEV (reference sequence). The CDR3 is 18 residues long. The CDR3 nucleotides read TGTGCCAGCAGTCCCGTATTTGCAGGTACAACTGGGGCCAACGTCCTGACTTTC. Translated: CASSPVFAGTTGANVLTF.

This clone appeared a few times. Written as DNA, the CDR3 is TGTGCCAGCAGCGGCGGACATCAAGAGACCCAGTACTTC. Its translation is CASSGGHQETQYF. J is TRBJ2-5 and V is TRBV5-5; tentatively, D is TRBD1 (5 bases). Trimming stripped 4 bases from V and 2 bases from J, with 9 bases between. CDR1 is SGHKS and CDR2 is YYEKEE in the germline V gene (reference sequence). There are 13 residues in the CDR3. Full variable domain (remainder filled in from reference TRBV5-5 and TRBJ2-5): DAGVTQSPTHLIKTRGQQVTLRCSPISGHKSVSWYQQVLGQGPQFIFQYYEKEERGRGNFPDRFSARQFPNYSSELNVNALLLGDSALYLCASSGGHQETQYFGPGTRLLVL.

V usage is TRBV30 and J usage is TRBJ2-3; D not certain. V was trimmed by 2 bases and J by 0 bases, leaving 12 bases between them. CDR1 GTSNPN and CDR2 SVGIG come from the germline V gene (reference sequence). The CDR3 spans 15 residues. CDR3 protein: CAWSLALASTDTQYF. CDR3 sequence (DNA): TGTGCCTGGAGTTTGGCTTTAGCTAGCACAGATACGCAGTATTTT.

V gene TRBV5-1 combines with J gene TRBJ1-2, with a weak D call TRBD1 (5 bases). This CDR3 spans 14 amino acids. Trimming left V 1 base short and J 3 bases short, with 10 bases between. Germline CDR1 and CDR2: SGHRS and YFSETQ. CDR3 loop: CASSLPPRDYGYTF. Here the CDR3 DNA reads TGCGCCAGCAGCTTGCCACCCAGGGACTATGGCTACACCTTC.

The chain has TRBV9 and TRBJ1-1; 7 bases fit TRBD1. This CDR3 contains 14 residues. V trimming: 4 bases; J trimming: 9 bases; junction bases outside the gene matches: 12. The germline gives CDR1 SGDLS, CDR2 YYNGEE. CDR3 amino acids: CASSPRDRPRKAFF. In DNA form, the CDR3 reads TGTGCCAGCAGCCCCCGGGACAGACCCAGGAAAGCTTTCTTT.

This chain connects TRBV19 to TRBJ2-1; 9 positions agree with TRBD1. Germline-derived CDR1 and CDR2 are LNHDA and SQIVND (reference sequence). This CDR3 comprises 17 residues. J was trimmed by 5 bases and V by 0 bases; bases with no gene match: 8. The DNA of the CDR3 is TGTGCCAGTAGTATAGATCGAGGGGACAGGGAAGACAATGAGCAGTTCTTC. Translating gives CASSIDRGDREDNEQFF.

V gene TRBV6-1 combines with J gene TRBJ2-6, with a possible D match to TRBD1 (5 bases). This CDR3 has 17 amino acids. Trimming took 0 bases from V and 0 from J, leaving 9 bases between them. Germline V lookup: CDR1 MNHNS, CDR2 SASEGT. The CDR3 protein is CASSEAVGLSGANVLTF. As DNA, the CDR3 is TGTGCCAGCAGTGAAGCTGTGGGGCTCTCTGGGGCCAACGTCCTGACTTTC.

The chain uses TRBV7-8 and TRBJ1-5, with 8 bases aligning to TRBD1. CDR1 and CDR2 from the germline V gene are SGHVS and FQNEAQ. The CDR3 sequence is 17 residues long. J was trimmed by 1 base and V by 5 bases; bases with no gene match: 10. The CDR3, as DNA: TGTGCCAGCAGCCCTCCGGGACAGGCTACCAGCAATCAGCCCCAGCATTTT. This gives the protein CASSPPGQATSNQPQHF.

The chain has TRBV7-9 and TRBJ2-7; D is undetermined. This CDR3 comprises 12 residues. V shed 4 bases and J shed 6 bases, with 10 bases lying between them. Germline V lookup: CDR1 SEHNR, CDR2 FQNEAQ (reference sequence). CDR3 amino acids: CASSSSGSEQYV. The CDR3, as DNA: TGTGCCAGCAGCTCCTCCGGGTCCGAGCAGTACGTC.

The V call is TRBV7-9, the J call TRBJ2-7; 12 bases match TRBD1. There are 16 residues in the CDR3. CDR1 is SEHNR, CDR2 FQNEAQ, per germline (reference sequence). The J segment lost 4 bases and the V segment lost 3 bases, leaving 7 bases of the junction unmatched. CDR3 bases: TGTGCCAGCAGCTTGGGTGGGACAGGGGGCAATTACGAGCAGTACGTC. It yields the protein CASSLGGTGGNYEQYV.

The chain uses TRBV6-1 and TRBJ1-2; a possible D gene is TRBD1 (6 bases). This CDR3 spans 14 amino acids. Between the trimmed V and J ends, which lost 2 bases and 7 bases, there was a span of 14 bases. Germline V CDR1 and CDR2: MNHNS, SASEGT. The CDR3 bases are TGTGCCAGCAGTGAAAACCACAGGGATGGTGGCTACACCTTC. Protein sequence: CASSENHRDGGYTF.

V and J are TRBV6-6 and TRBJ1-6; 7 bases align to TRBD1. This CDR3 is 16 amino acids long. Germline-derived CDR1 and CDR2 are MNHNY and SVGAGI (reference sequence). Trimming cost V 6 bases and J 10 bases; bases outside gene matches: 15. CDR3 bases: TGTGCCAGCAGCCCCCCTGACGAGGGGGCCTGGTCACCCCTCCACTTT. The encoded protein is CASSPPDEGAWSPLHF.

The gene calls are TRBV7-8 and TRBJ1-5, with D possibly TRBD1 on 6 matching bases. This CDR3 has 14 amino acids. CDR1 is SGHVS and CDR2 is FQNEAQ in the germline V gene. The V and J ends lost 4 bases and 3 bases respectively, with 10 bases between them. CDR3 in amino acids: CASSSDSANQPQHF. For the CDR3, the DNA is TGTGCCAGCAGCTCGGACAGCGCCAATCAGCCCCAGCATTTT.

This clone was detected once. The CDR3 reads CSVPRGSYGYTF. CDR3 nucleotides: TGCAGCGTTCCTCGAGGATCTTATGGCTACACCTTC. The chain recombines TRBV29-1 with TRBJ1-2, with D unclear. The ends were cut back, 5 bases at V and 5 bases at J, with 12 bases in the middle. Germline CDR1 is SQVTM and CDR2 is ANQGSEA. The CDR3 runs to 12 residues.